This is a list of T cell receptor beta chains from one sample in a study of blood T cell repertoires in COVID-19. Using immunoSEQ multiplex PCR, the repertoire was profiled, and TCRdb retains in-frame clones only, with some absent. The table has over 250,000 clones, 89% seen once. Sequenced input: PBMCs or T cells enriched from blood (not recorded which). Receptor source: a woman in her sixties or seventies who had recovered from COVID-19. Both conserved end residues are part of each CDR3. Not every row has a clone size; where given, it reads once, few, many or a size class.

CASSLPRTEIYEQYF,TRBV5-1,few,15
CASSKVGAGKASGNQPQHF,TRBV21-1,-,19
CASSLGSGETEAFF,TRBV5-1,-,14
CASNNEQTNYGYTF,TRBV5-4,-,14
CASSVGGLSLDTQYF,TRBV9,-,15
CASSLWGAGGNTEAFF,TRBV28,-,16
CASSQQGVTNTEAFF,TRBV28,-,15
CASSSTGQGAGELFF,TRBV2,-,15
CASSWAGSANEQFF,TRBV5-5,-,14
CASSLGYRGRDTGELFF,TRBV7-9,-,17
CATSGWLAGDNEQFF,TRBV24-1,-,15
CAWSEAGSSYNEQFF,TRBV30,-,15
CASSPGSNYEQYF,TRBV5-1,-,13
CASSFLGTGGGQPQHF,TRBV5-6,-,16
CASSQEMTVMNTEAFF,TRBV4-2,-,16
CATGGQVMNTEAFF,TRBV28,-,14
CAIRTGGSYEQYF,TRBV10-3,-,13
CASSLGAAGSGTGELFF,TRBV11-2,-,17
CASSSPGDRVSNQPQHF,TRBV7-9,-,17